This T cell receptor (beta chain) was identified during a study of sequential checkpoint blockade in melanoma (dated by TCRdb to between 2018 and 2020). Regarding the complete study: Patients were randomized 1:1 to first-line nivolumab followed by ipilimumab (arm A) or ipilimumab followed by nivolumab (arm B). Roughly 20 patients had matched tumor biopsies taken before treatment and at week 13, after single-agent nivolumab (arm A) or ipilimumab (arm B). In around 74% of the matched pre- and post-treatment tumor biopsy pairs, both biopsies came from the same lesion. Maintenance nivolumab was given following each of the two trial sequences. DNA from some 100 melanoma tumor samples collected before treatment underwent TCRbeta immunosequencing.

The immunoSEQ Assay was used to immunosequence TCRbeta CDR3 regions from genomic DNA. Before high-throughput sequencing, genomic DNA was amplified using bias-controlled multiplex PCR. The original pipeline was this. To quantify the absolute abundance of each unique TCRbeta CDR3 region, the sequences were collapsed and filtered. Clonality, defined as 1 minus Pielou's evenness, was calculated using productive rearrangements only. Tumor T-cell fraction was computed by normalizing TCRbeta template counts to usable DNA, estimated from several housekeeping genes. A previously published method was used to identify clones with significantly greater frequencies in on-treatment samples than in baseline samples. In TCRdb, the immuneACCESS table is reduced to in-frame sequences with V and J assigned. These tables do not hold every clone; where another copy was compared, an unresolved V gene accounts for under half, and the others remain unexplained. Clone size and V and J calls were adopted from that table, with D and trimming inferred from the DNA. The sample contains fewer than 2,500 clones, approximately 15% of them found a single time. The ten largest clones capture about 20% of the sample.

Regarding this clone: Its antigen specificity is not known. The sample holds no much larger clone one base away, and base qualities are not on file.

Including the terminal cysteine and phenylalanine, the CDR3 comprises 11 residues. CDR3 DNA is the only sequence kept; it has 33 bases, read in frame from the first base. The germline V and J ends show losses of 2 bases and 12 bases respectively, and no gene match explains 2 bases of the junction. The germline V gene (reference sequence) specifies WNHNN as CDR1 and SYGVQD as CDR2. Study-wide conclusions, independent of this receptor: In the nivolumab-first arm (arm A), an association was found between pretreatment tumor TIL clonality and response (P = .04). Validation of the response-prediction model combining TCR metrics and mutation burden is needed in larger, independent patient cohorts. Patients whose tumor T-cell fraction and clonality increased by week 13 were about 30 times more likely to achieve clinical benefit. Tumor T-cell fraction and clonality were found to correlate with PD-L1 staining and CD8+ T-cell counts but not with mutational load. Small sample sizes and reduced statistical power limited the analyses of tumor T-cell fraction within each arm.

The meaning of the sample's treatment or condition label: randomized to nivolumab then ipilimumab (arm A) or the reverse (arm B). Prior DNA-damaging chemotherapy had not been received by any trial patient. CheckMate 064, a randomized, open-label phase II trial of sequential checkpoint blockade, was the source of the samples, all of which came from patients with melanoma. Tumor TCR sequencing used genomic DNA from formalin-fixed paraffin-embedded (FFPE) tissue samples. The chain was built from TRBV10-1 and TRBJ1-1; 8 junctional bases match TRBD1. Here the sequenced sample was tumor tissue (inferred from file names), taken from a patient given nivolumab and ipilimumab in sequence. The source is a human donor with melanoma. The sequenced DNA: TGCGCCAGCAGTGAGGGGACAGGAACTTTCTTT. Its protein is CASSEGTGTFF.